This TCR beta chain was profiled in a study of blood T cell repertoires in COVID-19. The method was immunoSEQ multiplex PCR; TCRdb's version includes in-frame clones alone and lacks a portion of them. The profile shows some 120,000 clones, less than 90% of them singletons. The CDR3 runs to 15 residues. Per the germline V gene, CDR1 is SEHNR and CDR2 is FQNEAQ (reference sequence). V dropped 5 bases and J dropped 3 bases, with 14 bases sitting between them. The clonotype was recovered from a woman in her twenties or thirties who had recovered from COVID-19. Sequencing input: peripheral blood. V gene TRBV7-9 combines with J gene TRBJ2-1, with a possible D match to TRBD1 (6 bases). The CDR3 here is CASSPQRTVYNEQFF. CDR3 nucleotides: TGTGCCAGCAGCCCACAAAGGACAGTCTACAATGAGCAGTTCTTC.